The 32 T cell receptor beta chains presented below share a single source sample, sequenced in a study of CD8 T cells in ankylosing spondylitis (dated by TCRdb to 2015 to 2018). The library was obtained by 5' RACE. TCRdb lists the instrument as Illumina HiSeq 2500. In TCRdb, the public reads were trimmed at Q25 with fastp and aligned with MiXCR, with productive beta chains retained. One record per CDR3 amino acid sequence lists the most common genes and DNA. This sample gives 350,000 or so distinct CDR3 sequences in total; approximately 10% of them show up just once. The ten largest clones represent roughly a tenth of the sample. Source material: blood, either unsorted or a sorted T cell fraction (not recorded which). The source is a female donor with ankylosing spondylitis or in good health (not recorded which).

This clonotype was seen repeatedly, ten times or more. Germline and junction disagree at one end, which may indicate a read error. The rearrangement links TRBV12-3 or TRBV12-4 to TRBJ2-2, with D hard to call. This CDR3 has 15 residues. The CDR3 loop is CASSLALLNTGELFF. Written as DNA, the CDR3 is TGTGCCAGCAGCTTAGCCCTGTTGAACACCGGGGAGCTGTTTTTT.

The chain links TRBV20-1 to TRBJ2-7, with a weak D call TRBD1 (6 bases). Looked up from germline, CDR1 is DFQATT and CDR2 is SNEGSKA (reference sequence). The length of the CDR3 is 14 residues. The germline V and J ends were trimmed by 0 bases and 4 bases, with 13 bases remaining between them. The CDR3 nucleotides read TGCAGTGCTAGAGATGAACAGGGCAGTTACGAGCAGTACTTC. Protein: CSARDEQGSYEQYF.

This clonotype was observed a few times. The chain carries TRBV5-6 and TRBJ2-3; no definite D call. CDR3 length: 13 residues. The germline gives CDR1 SGHDT, CDR2 YYEEEE. Trimming pared 2 bases from V and 4 bases from J, leaving 8 bases between. The CDR3 DNA reads TGTGCCAGCAGCTTTGGCCCCCCAGATACGCAGTATTTT. Translating gives CASSFGPPDTQYF.

The table lists this clonotype with a few counts. V and J are TRBV28 and TRBJ2-4, with D possibly being TRBD1 (6 bases). The ends were cut back, 7 bases at V and 7 bases at J, with 20 bases in the middle. Per the germline V gene, CDR1 is MDHEN and CDR2 is SYDVKM. The CDR3 has 15 amino acids. DNA of the CDR3: TGTGCCAGCACTAATGTTATAGGGGGTAGGAACATTCAGTACTTC. It encodes CASTNVIGGRNIQYF.

This clonotype came up many times. V gene TRBV7-2 combines with J gene TRBJ1-5; no clear D gene. Germline V gene data show CDR1 as SGHTA and CDR2 as FQGNSA. This CDR3 is built from 16 residues. V lost 4 bases to trimming and J lost 7 bases, with 20 bases between them. This CDR3 is CASSSSGRRSIQPQHF. The CDR3 DNA follows: TGTGCCAGCAGCTCGTCGGGCCGACGCTCCATCCAGCCCCAGCATTTT.

This clonotype was observed a few times. At one boundary the junction diverges from the germline segment, which might be a read error. The chain links TRBV20-1 to TRBJ1-5, with 9 bases aligning to TRBD1. The CDR3 consists of 17 residues. Germline CDR1 DFQATT, CDR2 SNEGSKA (reference sequence). CDR3 in DNA: TGCTGTGCTAGAATCGAGACAGGGGGATTTGGCAATCAGCCCCAGCATTTT. Translating it yields CCARIETGGFGNQPQHF.

The rearrangement links TRBV5-4 to TRBJ2-6; TRBD1 aligns across 8 bases. The CDR3 spans 20 residues. The germline gives CDR1 SGHNT, CDR2 YYREEE (reference sequence). V shed 3 bases, J shed 1 base, and the junction held 15 bases outside the gene matches. The DNA of the CDR3 is TGTGCCAGCAGCTCCCGCCCAATGACAGGGGCCCGATCTGGGGCCAACGTCCTGACTTTC. This sequence encodes CASSSRPMTGARSGANVLTF.

At least ten counts were recorded for this clonotype. The genes are TRBV7-2 and TRBJ2-5; the D is unclear. Germline V gene sequence: CDR1 SGHTA, CDR2 FQGNSA. The CDR3 totals 12 residues. V shed 2 bases and J shed 5 bases, with 6 bases lying between them. This chain's CDR3 is CASSLSMETQYF. The CDR3 nucleotides read TGTGCCAGCAGCTTATCTATGGAGACCCAGTACTTC. The whole variable domain, filled in from reference TRBV7-2 and TRBJ2-5, reads GAGVSQSPSNKVTEKGKDVELRCDPISGHTALYWYRQSLGQGLEFLIYFQGNSAPDKSGLPSDRFSAERTGGSVSTLTIQRTQQEDSAVYLCASSLSMETQYFGPGTRLLVL.

In this sample, this clonotype turned up many times. The chain combines TRBV15 with TRBJ1-4; 9 bases fit TRBD1. Germline CDR1 LNHNV, CDR2 YYDKDF (reference sequence). The CDR3 sequence is 16 residues long. V shed 0 bases and J 8 bases; nucleotides not matched to a gene: 7. Here the CDR3 DNA reads TGTGCCACCAGCAGAGATGATGACAGGGGGAGGGAAAAACTGTTTTTT. It translates to CATSRDDDRGREKLFF.

V usage is TRBV2 and J usage is TRBJ2-3; 8 nucleotides match TRBD2. The CDR3 is 13 residues long. Trimming at V came to 11 bases and at J to 0 bases, leaving 4 bases not matched to a gene. CDR1 SNHLY and CDR2 FYNNEI come from the germline V gene. CDR3 DNA sequence: TGTGCCCCCCGGGGGGGAAGCACAGATACGCAGTATTTT. Translating it yields CAPRGGSTDTQYF.

The chain joins TRBV7-8 to TRBJ1-3, with unresolved D. This CDR3 spans 13 amino acids. Germline lookup yields CDR1 SGHVS and CDR2 FQNEAQ. Deletions cut 5 bases from V and 0 bases from J, with 5 bases between. The CDR3 DNA sequence: TGTGCCAGCAGCGATAACTCTGGAAACACCATATATTTT. Amino acid sequence: CASSDNSGNTIYF.

In its sample, this clonotype was seen many times. The chain is built from TRBV20-1 and TRBJ2-7; D may be TRBD1 or TRBD2 (5 bases each). The germline gives CDR1 DFQATT, CDR2 SNEGSKA (reference sequence). The CDR3 is 13 amino acids. V lost 5 bases and J lost 7, with 18 bases in between. The CDR3 DNA follows: TGCAGTGCTCCCCACAACTTGGGACGGGAGCAGTACTTC. Amino acids: CSAPHNLGREQYF.

This chain joins TRBV7-6 and TRBJ2-7; D is perhaps TRBD1 (6 bases). Germline V gene sequence: CDR1 SGHVS, CDR2 FNYEAQ. V was trimmed by 2 bases and J by 2 bases, leaving 10 bases between them. CDR3 length: 14 amino acids. The CDR3 reads CASSLWDIPYEQYF. CDR3 nucleotide sequence: TGTGCCAGCAGCTTATGGGACATTCCCTACGAGCAGTACTTC.

On this clonotype: One end of the junction does not line up with germline, which may come from a read error. The chain carries TRBV29-1 and TRBJ1-1, with 7 nucleotides matching TRBD1. Germline assignment: CDR1 SQVTM and CDR2 ANQGSEA. The CDR3 length is 13 residues. The CDR3 protein is CSVPRGMNTQAFF. The CDR3 DNA sequence: TGCAGCGTTCCCAGGGGGATGAACACTCAAGCTTTCTTT.

This clonotype has at least ten counts. The chain joins TRBV6-5 to TRBJ2-1; 10 bases fit TRBD1. The CDR3 sequence is 15 residues long. Trimming at V came to 2 bases and at J to 4 bases, leaving 2 bases not matched to a gene. Germline-derived CDR1 and CDR2 are MNHEY and SVGAGI. The CDR3 spells CASSYLGQGYNEQFF. DNA for the CDR3: TGTGCCAGCAGTTACCTGGGACAGGGGTACAATGAGCAGTTCTTC.

This clonotype was seen repeatedly, ten times or more. This chain links TRBV7-2 with TRBJ2-2; 9 bases map to TRBD2. The CDR3 spans 16 residues. Per germline, CDR1 SGHTA and CDR2 FQGNSA. With V trimmed by 5 bases and J by 0 bases, 4 bases remained unmatched. The CDR3 reads CASSKLAGANTGELFF. For the CDR3, the DNA is TGTGCCAGCAGCAAATTAGCGGGGGCGAACACCGGGGAGCTGTTTTTT.

The rearrangement links TRBV5-5 to TRBJ2-3; 9 nucleotides align to TRBD2. The CDR3 sequence is 15 residues long. Germline assignment: CDR1 SGHKS and CDR2 YYEKEE (reference sequence). Trimming took 2 bases from V and 4 from J; bases not matched to a gene: 5. The CDR3 DNA reads as TGTGCCAGCAGCTTTAGCGGGGGAGGAGCAGATACGCAGTATTTT. Residues: CASSFSGGGADTQYF.

This clonotype was detected only a few times. The rearrangement joins TRBV5-1 to TRBJ2-1; D might be TRBD1 (5 bases). V dropped 5 bases and J dropped 13 bases, with 13 bases sitting between them. The germline CDR1 and CDR2 sequences are SGHRS and YFSETQ. The CDR3 runs to 11 residues. In DNA, the CDR3 is TGCGCCAGCAGGGCAGGGTACTTCCAGTTCTTC. Translated: CASRAGYFQFF.

There are many counts of this clonotype. The chain carries TRBV6-5 and TRBJ2-3; a possible D gene is TRBD2 (6 bases). The CDR3 length is 17 residues. Germline assignment: CDR1 MNHEY and CDR2 SVGAGI. V was shortened by 0 bases and J by 5 bases, with 18 bases between the two germline ends. This chain's CDR3 is CASSYSVAPAGIDTQYF. DNA of the CDR3: TGTGCCAGCAGTTACTCCGTAGCGCCCGCGGGGATAGATACGCAGTATTTT.

This clonotype occurred many times. The chain couples TRBV20-1 to TRBJ1-1; possible D gene TRBD1, 6 bases. Germline V lookup: CDR1 DFQATT, CDR2 SNEGSKA (reference sequence). The CDR3 has 14 residues. Trimming shortened V by 4 bases and J by 3 bases, and 15 bases separated the two germline ends. The CDR3 is CSATRGDGYTEAFF. Written as DNA, the CDR3 is TGCAGTGCTACGAGGGGGGATGGGTACACTGAAGCTTTCTTT.

This clonotype was recorded at least ten times. The chain has TRBV6-5 and TRBJ2-5, with 8 bases aligning to TRBD1. The V segment lost 2 bases and the J segment 5 bases; nucleotides outside the gene matches: 7. The CDR3 consists of 15 residues. Germline CDR1 and CDR2: MNHEY and SVGAGI. The CDR3 reads CASSYGDRGVETQYF. For the CDR3, the DNA is TGTGCCAGCAGTTACGGAGACAGGGGTGTGGAGACCCAGTACTTC.

The sample holds a few counts of this clonotype. CDR3 nucleotides: TGTGCCTGGAGCCCACAATATGGGACCCAGTACTTC. It yields the protein CAWSPQYGTQYF. This chain connects TRBV30 to TRBJ2-5, with no clear D. The CDR3 consists of 12 residues. V dropped 3 bases and J dropped 7 bases, with 12 bases sitting between them. Per the germline V gene, CDR1 is GTSNPN and CDR2 is SVGIG (reference sequence).

This chain uses TRBV27 with TRBJ2-7; D could derive from TRBD1 or TRBD2 (5 bases each). This CDR3 has 17 residues. Germline values: CDR1 MNHEY, CDR2 SMNVEV (reference sequence). V dropped 2 bases and J dropped 0 bases, with 17 bases sitting between them. The DNA of the CDR3 is TGTGCCAGCAGTTTAAGAGGGGTCGGGACCTACTCCTACGAGCAGTACTTC. Protein: CASSLRGVGTYSYEQYF.

Comments on this clonotype: This may be a read error: a much more frequent sequence differs by one nucleotide. This rearrangement joins TRBV5-1 to TRBJ2-5; D gene unclear. Germline-derived CDR1 and CDR2 are SGHRS and YFSETQ. The CDR3 runs 15 residues. The CDR3 is CASSLRRGPQETRYF. The CDR3 nucleotides read TGCGCCAGCAGCTTAAGGCGAGGCCCCCAAGAGACCCGGTACTTC.

This clonotype was counted at least ten times. This chain connects TRBV5-1 to TRBJ1-5, with D unresolved. V lost 1 base and J 6 bases, leaving 14 bases between the germline ends. The V gene's germline CDR1 is SGHRS and CDR2 YFSETQ. This CDR3 has 15 residues. The CDR3 DNA reads as TGCGCCAGCAGCTTGTCCTTCGGGGTCGCTCAGCCCCAGCATTTT. It encodes CASSLSFGVAQPQHF.

This clonotype was picked up many times. This chain uses TRBV28 with TRBJ2-3, with D unresolved. This CDR3 is 14 amino acids long. Trimming took 5 bases from V and 0 from J, leaving 9 bases between them. CDR1 is MDHEN, CDR2 SYDVKM, per germline. CDR3 sequence: CASSPRFSTDTQYF. The CDR3 DNA reads TGTGCCAGCAGTCCTAGGTTTAGCACAGATACGCAGTATTTT.

This clonotype was seen a few times. The chain couples TRBV4-3 to TRBJ2-2; 9 bases agree with TRBD1. Per the germline V gene, CDR1 is LGHNA and CDR2 is YSLEER. The V gene end was trimmed by 1 base and the J gene end by 3 bases; junction bases not matched to a gene: 3. The CDR3 loop spans 16 amino acids. CDR3 DNA sequence: TGCGCCAGCAGCCAAGGGACAGGGGAGGACACCGGGGAGCTGTTTTTT. Its translation: CASSQGTGEDTGELFF.

This clonotype was found many times. The J gene is TRBJ2-1, the V gene TRBV7-2; D may be TRBD2 (5 bases). The CDR3 length is 13 residues. V lost 3 bases to trimming and J lost 7 bases, with 10 bases between them. The germline CDR1 and CDR2 sequences are SGHTA and FQGNSA. CDR3 bases: TGTGCCAGCAGCTTTGCCACGGGGAATGAGCAGTTCTTC. This translates into CASSFATGNEQFF.

The chain carries TRBV7-8 and TRBJ2-6, with D perhaps TRBD1 (6 bases). The CDR3 covers 17 residues. Per the germline V gene, CDR1 is SGHVS and CDR2 is FQNEAQ. With 5 bases removed from V and 0 bases from J, the gap between germline ends came to 14 bases. The CDR3 protein is CASSPGQPFSGANVLTF. The CDR3 region has the DNA TGTGCCAGCAGCCCCGGACAGCCCTTCTCTGGGGCCAACGTCCTGACTTTC.

This clonotype was counted a few times. The chain is built from TRBV27 and TRBJ2-1, with 8 bases that match TRBD1. The CDR3 runs to 15 residues. J gave up 5 bases and V 7 bases, and 10 bases lay outside the gene matches. Germline V lookup: CDR1 MNHEY, CDR2 SMNVEV (reference sequence). Here the CDR3 DNA reads TGTGCCAGCACACCCAGGGGGCCTATAAACAATGAGCAGTTCTTC. Translation gives CASTPRGPINNEQFF.

Ten or more counts support this clonotype. V and J are TRBV20-1 and TRBJ1-1, with D possibly TRBD1 on 6 matching bases. Germline CDR1 reads DFQATT; CDR2 reads SNEGSKA (reference sequence). The CDR3 runs 15 residues. The germline V and J ends were trimmed by 5 bases and 0 bases, with 16 bases remaining between them. DNA of the CDR3: TGCAGTGCTCCTCCTCGGGGGGCGTTGAACACTGAAGCTTTCTTT. Protein: CSAPPRGALNTEAFF.

This clonotype was recorded at least ten times. The chain uses TRBV6-5 and TRBJ1-2; possibly TRBD1 for D (6 bases). The V end lost 2 bases, the J end lost 4 bases, and 20 bases lay between the germline ends. The CDR3 consists of 17 residues. Germline loops: CDR1 MNHEY, CDR2 SVGAGI. CDR3 protein: CASSYLRGQGFGYGYTF. The DNA for the CDR3 is TGTGCCAGCAGTTACCTTCGGGGGCAGGGATTTGGCTATGGCTACACCTTC.